The text below deals with one T cell receptor beta chain. The data are from a study of blood T cell repertoires in COVID-19. Libraries were prepared by immunoSEQ multiplex PCR; TCRdb keeps only in-frame clonotypes and omits some of them. Among 180,000 or so clones listed, around 87% were seen once. This CDR3 has 12 residues. V shed 2 bases and J 6 bases; nucleotides not matched to a gene: 1. Per the germline V gene, CDR1 is SQVTM and CDR2 is ANQGSEA. This sequence originates from a man aged 18 to 30 with acute or convalescent COVID-19. Source material: peripheral blood. The genes are TRBV29-1 and TRBJ1-1; 9 nucleotides agree with TRBD1. Here the CDR3 reads CSVETGGAEAFF. The CDR3, as DNA: TGCAGCGTTGAAACAGGGGGCGCTGAAGCTTTCTTT.